Here is one T cell receptor beta chain with its context. The sample is drawn from a study of T cells of healthy individuals. The CDR3 runs to 16 residues. The V end was cut by 5 bases, the J end by 0 bases, with 14 bases between. Germline assignment: CDR1 SGHTA and CDR2 FQGNSA. TCRdb called the 5' RACE reads again in MiXCR, with one record for every CDR3 protein. This table holds about 96,000 distinct CDR3 sequences, 17% found once. This chain uses TRBV7-2 with TRBJ2-4; D remains unclear. This clonotype originated in a human donor in good health. In DNA, the CDR3 is TGTGCCAGCAGCGCAAATGTAGTGGGAGCCAAAAACATTCAGTACTTC. Translating it yields CASSANVVGAKNIQYF.